This T cell receptor beta chain came from a study of spatial heterogeneity in lung cancer. Looking at the study overall: Around two years after resection was the median timing of the follow-up PBMC samples, which were sequenced when available. Overall study findings and caveats: At resection, ubiquitous expanded tumor TCRs appeared in blood more than at follow-up.

Every TCR cDNA molecule carried a tag that served as a unique molecular identifier. MiXCR, run by TCRdb on the 5' RACE reads, gives a single entry per CDR3 protein. The data hold around 47,000 distinct CDR3 sequences, with roughly 7% observed a single time. There are many counts of this clonotype. Antigen: not known. Germline CDR1 reads MDHEN; CDR2 reads SYDVKM. CDR3 length: 15 residues. V shed 5 bases and J 1 base; nucleotides not matched to a gene: 3. Time point here: blood at routine non-recurrence follow-up after resection. Unsorted tumor, nontumor lung tissue or cryopreserved PBMC supplied the whole RNA.

The rearrangement links TRBV28 to TRBJ2-1; 9 bases match TRBD1. The sample consisted of PBMCs, taken at follow-up. The receptor's source is a female donor with early-stage non-small cell lung cancer. In DNA form, the CDR3 reads TGTGCCAGCAGTCCCGGGACAGGGTCCTACAATGAGCAGTTCTTC. It encodes CASSPGTGSYNEQFF.